The source of this TCR beta chain is a study of PD-L1 blockade in urothelial cancer. The method was immunoSEQ multiplex PCR; TCRdb's version includes in-frame clones alone and lacks a portion of them. The table has 83,000 or so clones, around four fifths seen once. Germline values: CDR1 MNHEY, CDR2 SMNVEV (reference sequence). The CDR3 is 14 amino acids. Trimming shortened V by 5 bases and J by 2 bases, and 13 bases separated the two germline ends. Time point: peripheral blood 6 weeks after treatment start. The sample in question was PBMCs, obtained around atezolizumab (anti-PD-L1) treatment. The gene calls are TRBV27 and TRBJ2-7; a weak D match, TRBD2 (5 bases). This receptor was taken from a man in his sixties or seventies with urothelial cancer. The CDR3 DNA reads TGTGCCAGCAGTAGACTAACTTCACCCTACGAGCAGTACTTC. Amino acid sequence: CASSRLTSPYEQYF.